The next 10 T cell receptor beta chains were all read from a single sample in a study of Tregs in tolerant kidney transplant recipients. The nonmyeloablative bone marrow transplants came from related graft donors, with transient mixed chimerism. Method: immunoSEQ multiplex PCR; TCRdb's copy keeps in-frame clones and lacks some. Recorded for this sample: tens of thousands of clones. Sample: CD4+ T cells from blood (PBMCs), taken 24 months after the transplant. These receptors all come from a human patient who received a combined kidney and bone marrow transplant. Some T cells may have originated in the graft donor.

In the case of this clone: The missing CDR3 end, 3 residues past where the read stops, is filled in from the germline J gene. The V and J genes are TRBV20-1 and TRBJ2-7; 9 bases fit TRBD2. This CDR3 spans 13 amino acids. Germline V gene data show CDR1 as DFQATT and CDR2 as SNEGSKA (reference sequence). J was trimmed by 5 bases and V by 6 bases; bases with no gene match: 8. The CDR3 DNA, read in part, is TGCAGTGCCCTAGCGGGACGGAGCAACGAG. Protein product: CSALAGRSNE. The whole CDR3 region reads CSALAGRSNEQYF.

Notes on this clone: One end of the junction is discordant with germline, which a read error may explain. The part of the CDR3 DNA that was read is TGCGCCAGCAGCCAAGGGACAGGGATAAGCACAGATACG. Residues: CASSQGTGISTDT. In full, the CDR3 is CASSQGTGISTDTQYF. The chain joins TRBV4-2 to TRBJ2-3, with 9 bases that match TRBD1. The CDR3 is cut off 3 residues early in the read; its end comes from the germline J gene. The V gene's germline CDR1 is LGHNA and CDR2 YNFKEQ. This CDR3 has 16 amino acids.

To note about this clone: Read data end 3 residues before the CDR3 end; the end is taken from the germline J gene. The rearrangement uses TRBV6-1 and TRBJ2-7; 10 bases line up with TRBD2. The V gene end was trimmed by 2 bases and the J gene end by 1 base; junction bases not matched to a gene: 8. The germline gives CDR1 MNHNS, CDR2 SASEGT. The CDR3 consists of 17 residues. This CDR3 is CASSEFPSGSVSYEQYF. CDR3 DNA (partial): TGTGCCAGCAGTGAATTTCCTAGCGGGAGCGTGTCCTACGAG.

Regarding this clone: The DNA ends 3 residues before the CDR3 does, and the rest of the CDR3 is filled in from the germline J gene. The rearrangement uses TRBV28 and TRBJ2-3; D not certain. The CDR3 is made up of 14 amino acids. V shed 4 bases and J shed 0 bases, with 8 bases lying between them. CDR1 MDHEN and CDR2 SYDVKM come from the germline V gene. This CDR3 reads CASSSPPSTDTQYF. CDR3 DNA (partial): TGTGCCAGCAGTTCCCCCCCGAGCACAGATACG.

Concerning this clone: The sequence runs out 3 residues before the end of the CDR3; the remainder is reconstructed from the germline J gene. This chain links TRBV2 with TRBJ1-6; 8 nucleotides line up with TRBD1. Germline lookup yields CDR1 SNHLY and CDR2 FYNNEI. V was clipped by 6 bases and J by 9 bases; unmatched bases: 22. The CDR3 sequence is 19 residues long. CDR3 DNA (partial): TGTGCCAGCAGACCCGATGCGGGACAGGTGGGGGGTTGGGGTTCACCC. Its protein product is CASRPDAGQVGGWGSP. The CDR3 as a whole reads CASRPDAGQVGGWGSPLHF.

The part of the CDR3 DNA that was read is TGCGCCAGCAGCTTCGAAAACACACAGGGCGGCGAG. Protein product: CASSFENTQGGE. The whole CDR3 protein is CASSFENTQGGEQYF. This sequence joins TRBV5-1 and TRBJ2-7; D is possibly TRBD1 (6 bases). The read falls 3 residues short of the CDR3 end, and the missing part is taken from the germline J gene. Trimming removed 2 bases from V and 6 bases from J, with 18 bases in between. The V gene's germline CDR1 is SGHRS and CDR2 YFSETQ. The length of the CDR3 is 15 residues.

On this clone itself: The sequenced fragment ends 3 residues before the CDR3 boundary, so the rest is inferred from the germline J gene. The V and J genes are TRBV7-3 and TRBJ2-2; TRBD1 agrees at 7 bases. Looked up from germline, CDR1 is SGHTA and CDR2 is FQGTGA. V lost 7 bases and J lost 1; bases outside the gene matches: 3. The CDR3 spans 14 residues. The covered CDR3 bases are TGTGCCAGCACCCGGACAGGGAACACCGGGGAG. Translated, it gives CASTRTGNTGE. The whole CDR3 protein reads CASTRTGNTGELFF.

As concerns this clone: The missing CDR3 end, 3 residues past where the read stops, is filled in from the germline J gene. V gene TRBV11-2 combines with J gene TRBJ2-7; maybe TRBD1 (5 bases). The CDR3 has 15 amino acids. Germline CDR1 is SGHAT and CDR2 is FQNNGV. The germline V and J ends were trimmed by 5 bases and 5 bases, with 19 bases remaining between them. The CDR3 bases that were read are TGTGCCAGCAGCCCTCCCGGCAGGGTATCCCACGAG. As protein: CASSPPGRVSHE. The CDR3 in full is CASSPPGRVSHEQYF. Based on the CDR3 plus reference TRBV11-2 and TRBJ2-7, the full variable domain is EAGVAQSPRYKIIEKRQSVAFWCNPISGHATLYWYQQILGQGPKLLIQFQNNGVVDDSQLPKDRFSAERLKGVDSTLKIQPAKLEDSAVYLCASSPPGRVSHEQYFGPGTRLTVT.

The CDR3 DNA, read in part, is TGTGCCAGCAGCCAAGACAGGCGGCCAGAGGACACC. As protein: CASSQDRRPEDT. The whole CDR3 reads CASSQDRRPEDTIYF. The rearrangement joins TRBV7-9 to TRBJ1-3, with D possibly being TRBD1 (6 bases). Read coverage stops 3 residues before the CDR3 terminus; the germline J gene supplies the remainder. Germline V gives CDR1 SEHNR, CDR2 FQNEAQ (reference sequence). This CDR3 contains 15 residues. With 5 bases removed from V and 8 bases from J, the gap between germline ends came to 19 bases.

Concerning this clone: The read ends 3 residues before the CDR3 terminus; that terminus is restored from the germline J gene. The V gene is TRBV30, the J gene TRBJ2-1, with 9 nucleotides matching TRBD2. The germline V gene has CDR1 GTSNPN and CDR2 SVGIG (reference sequence). The CDR3 is 17 residues long. Trimming took 1 base from V and 4 from J; bases not matched to a gene: 11. The sequenced part of the CDR3 DNA is TGTGCCTGGAGTGGGGTTTTAGCGGGAGCGATTTACAATGAG. Encoded protein: CAWSGVLAGAIYNE. The CDR3 as a whole reads CAWSGVLAGAIYNEQFF. Full variable domain (rest looked up from reference TRBV30 and TRBJ2-1): SQTIHQWPATLVQPVGSPLSLECTVEGTSNPNLYWYRQAAGRGLQLLFYSVGIGQISSEVPQNLSASRPQDRQFILSSKKLLLSDSGFYLCAWSGVLAGAIYNEQFFGPGTRLTVL.